This T cell receptor (beta chain) derives from a study of Ad26.COV2.S vaccination and SARS-CoV-2 variants. Looking at the study overall: Among those in the COV1001 Ad26.COV2.S trial arm was the donor. By the intramuscular route, Ad26.COV2.S was given once, or twice 56 days apart.

J gave up 0 bases and V 3 bases, and 6 bases lay outside the gene matches. This CDR3 contains 16 residues. The germline CDR1 and CDR2 sequences are SGDLS and YYNGEE. A note on this clone: Its antigen is currently unknown.

As for treatment: roughly 18 received Ad26.COV2.S at low or high dose, single or two shots; several received placebo; per-sample allocation not given. Day 63 following the first vaccine or placebo injection was when the samples were taken. Study findings and constraints: Vaccinated individuals (as opposed to placebo recipients) had higher spike-specific TCR breadth. Researchers reported similar non-spike TCR breadth in vaccine and placebo recipients.

TCRdb keeps only in-frame clones here, not all; method: immunoSEQ multiplex PCR. This sample carries about 350,000 clones, around 83% of them seen once, and the ten largest clones take 3.3%. The material sequenced was peripheral blood, taken in a trial of Ad26.COV2.S vaccine versus placebo. The clonotype comes from a person aged 18-65 years who received the Ad26.COV2.S COVID-19 vaccine or a placebo. The rearrangement joins TRBV9 to TRBJ2-1; 7 bases map to TRBD1. CDR3 region: CASSGRQGHSYNEQFF. The DNA of the CDR3 is TGTGCCAGCAGCGGACGACAGGGACACTCCTACAATGAGCAGTTCTTC.